Listed below are T cell receptor beta chains from one sample, sequenced in a study of T cells in localized non-small cell lung cancer. Sequencing was performed with immunoSEQ multiplex PCR; in TCRdb, only in-frame clones are kept and a portion is missing. The table records approximately 150,000 clones, 70% to 90% of them present only once. This sample comprised peripheral blood, obtained before any cancer treatment. Receptors originate from a female donor aged 60 or older with stage I lung adenocarcinoma. Each CDR3 is given with its conserved first and last residue. A D gene is named only where the DNA matches it firmly. For some rows the clone size is stated as once, few or many, or as a class when expanded; others skip it.

clone_size: once; j_call: TRBJ2-3; d_call: TRBD1; v_call: TRBV5-1; cdr3_aa: CASTPTGGMDTQYF; cdr3_nt: TGCGCCAGCACCCCAACAGGGGGAATGGATACGCAGTATTTT
clone_size: few; j_call: TRBJ2-7; d_call: .; v_call: TRBV6-1; cdr3_aa: CASSEPLRSYEQYF; cdr3_nt: TGTGCCAGCAGTGAACCTCTCAGGTCCTACGAGCAGTACTTC
clone_size: .; j_call: TRBJ1-1; d_call: .; v_call: TRBV6-1; cdr3_aa: CASSEIAVTVLSNTEAFF; cdr3_nt: TGTGCCAGCAGTGAAATTGCCGTGACCGTGCTTTCGAACACTGAAGCTTTCTTT
clone_size: .; j_call: TRBJ2-7; d_call: TRBD2; v_call: TRBV27; cdr3_aa: CASTSGGSSYEQYF; cdr3_nt: TGTGCCAGCACTAGCGGGGGGAGCTCCTACGAGCAGTACTTC
clone_size: .; j_call: TRBJ1-2; d_call: TRBD1; v_call: TRBV18; cdr3_aa: CASSPTGQVGYTF; cdr3_nt: TGTGCCAGCTCACCAACGGGACAGGTTGGCTACACCTTC
clone_size: .; j_call: TRBJ1-1; d_call: .; v_call: TRBV29-1; cdr3_aa: CSVEPGAGSTEAFF; cdr3_nt: TGCAGCGTTGAGCCGGGGGCCGGGAGCACTGAAGCTTTCTTT
clone_size: .; j_call: TRBJ1-2; d_call: .; v_call: TRBV5-1; cdr3_aa: CASSWDGYGYTF; cdr3_nt: TGCGCCAGCAGCTGGGACGGCTATGGCTACACCTTC
clone_size: .; j_call: TRBJ2-3; d_call: .; v_call: TRBV7-2; cdr3_aa: CASSSGLGGDTQYF; cdr3_nt: TGTGCCAGCAGCTCCGGACTAGGGGGGGATACGCAGTATTTT
clone_size: .; j_call: TRBJ2-7; d_call: .; v_call: TRBV23-1; cdr3_aa: CASSQQGMVKQYF; cdr3_nt: TGCGCCAGCAGTCAGCAGGGAATGGTAAAGCAGTACTTC
clone_size: .; j_call: TRBJ2-7; d_call: TRBD2; v_call: TRBV14; cdr3_aa: CASSSGNYEQYF; cdr3_nt: TGTGCCAGCAGTAGCGGGAACTACGAGCAGTACTTC
clone_size: .; j_call: TRBJ1-5; d_call: .; v_call: TRBV28; cdr3_aa: CASSPYVGEYQPQHF; cdr3_nt: TGTGCCAGCAGTCCTTACGTCGGGGAATATCAGCCCCAGCATTTT
clone_size: .; j_call: TRBJ2-1; d_call: TRBD2; v_call: TRBV7-3; cdr3_aa: CASSLMSASGSFKSSYNEQFF; cdr3_nt: TGTGCCAGCAGCTTAATGTCCGCTAGCGGGAGCTTTAAGAGCTCCTACAATGAGCAGTTCTTC
clone_size: .; j_call: TRBJ2-2; d_call: .; v_call: TRBV7-6; cdr3_aa: CASESPGELFF; cdr3_nt: TGTGCCAGCGAATCTCCCGGGGAGCTGTTTTTT
clone_size: .; j_call: TRBJ2-5; d_call: .; v_call: TRBV6-5; cdr3_aa: CASSYWGSQETQYF; cdr3_nt: TGTGCCAGCAGTTACTGGGGCAGCCAAGAGACCCAGTACTTC
clone_size: .; j_call: TRBJ1-4; d_call: .; v_call: TRBV4-1; cdr3_aa: CASSQGPRGNEKLFF; cdr3_nt: TGCGCCAGCAGCCAGGGCCCTAGGGGAAATGAAAAACTGTTTTTT
clone_size: .; j_call: TRBJ2-7; d_call: TRBD2; v_call: TRBV6-5; cdr3_aa: CASSSGRTSDRYEQYF; cdr3_nt: TGTGCCAGCAGTTCCGGAAGGACTAGCGACAGATACGAGCAGTACTTC
clone_size: .; j_call: TRBJ2-2; d_call: .; v_call: TRBV5-6; cdr3_aa: CASSLVFPAPSNTGELFF; cdr3_nt: TGTGCCAGCAGCTTGGTCTTCCCTGCCCCCTCTAACACCGGGGAGCTGTTTTTT
clone_size: once; j_call: TRBJ2-7; d_call: TRBD2; v_call: TRBV9; cdr3_aa: CASSHSRQREGLNEQYF; cdr3_nt: TGTGCCAGCAGCCACTCCCGGCAGCGGGAGGGCCTTAACGAGCAGTACTTC
clone_size: .; j_call: TRBJ2-5; d_call: TRBD2; v_call: TRBV10-1; cdr3_aa: CASSEGGRSGETQYF; cdr3_nt: TGCGCCAGCAGTGAGGGCGGGAGGAGTGGAGAGACCCAGTACTTC
clone_size: .; j_call: TRBJ2-1; d_call: TRBD1; v_call: TRBV29-1; cdr3_aa: CSVLTGVKNEQFF; cdr3_nt: TGCAGCGTTCTGACAGGGGTGAAAAATGAGCAGTTCTTC
clone_size: once; j_call: TRBJ1-4; d_call: .; v_call: TRBV7-3; cdr3_aa: CASSSTGPNEKLFF; cdr3_nt: TGTGCCAGCAGCTCCACAGGACCTAATGAAAAACTGTTTTTT
clone_size: .; j_call: TRBJ2-7; d_call: TRBD1; v_call: TRBV19; cdr3_aa: CASSIRDRYEQYF; cdr3_nt: TGTGCCAGTAGTATCCGGGACAGGTACGAGCAGTACTTC
clone_size: .; j_call: TRBJ1-2; d_call: .; v_call: TRBV2; cdr3_aa: CASSPGHSYYGYTF; cdr3_nt: TGTGCCAGCAGCCCGGGACACAGCTACTATGGCTACACCTTC
clone_size: .; j_call: TRBJ2-3; d_call: .; v_call: TRBV5-1; cdr3_aa: CASSLDGGRTDTQYF; cdr3_nt: TGCGCCAGCAGCTTGGATGGGGGGCGGACAGATACGCAGTATTTT
clone_size: .; j_call: TRBJ2-2; d_call: TRBD2; v_call: TRBV28; cdr3_aa: CASSPGGTRSLGELFF; cdr3_nt: TGTGCCAGCAGCCCTGGGGGGACTAGAAGTTTAGGGGAGCTGTTTTTT
clone_size: .; j_call: TRBJ1-1; d_call: .; v_call: TRBV6-6; cdr3_aa: CASSSGQTEAFF; cdr3_nt: TGTGCCAGCAGTTCGGGACAAACTGAAGCTTTCTTT
clone_size: .; j_call: TRBJ2-7; d_call: .; v_call: TRBV9; cdr3_aa: CASSVGGPHFYEQYF; cdr3_nt: TGTGCCAGCAGCGTAGGGGGGCCGCATTTCTACGAGCAGTACTTC